Below are 14 T cell receptor beta chains sequenced from a single sample in a study of shared clonotypes between healthy human individuals. The table came from immunoSEQ multiplex PCR; TCRdb's copy has only in-frame clones and leaves some out. The data contain about 2 million clones, 85% to 95% of them seen just once; the ten biggest clones take up 0.13%. Sequenced material: naive CD4+ T cells sorted from blood. Subset described: CD45RA+ positively selected. These TCRs come from a man aged 18 to 29 in good health.

V usage is TRBV6-6 and J usage is TRBJ2-7; TRBD1 matches at 11 bases. The germline V gene has CDR1 MNHNY and CDR2 SVGAGI (reference sequence). The junction had 6 bases not matched to a gene; V was cut back by 2 bases and J by 6 bases. This CDR3 is 15 amino acids long. The CDR3 loop is CASSYSTGQGGEQYF. The DNA of the CDR3 is TGTGCCAGCAGTTACAGTACGGGACAGGGGGGCGAGCAGTACTTC.

This clone appeared a single time. This rearrangement joins TRBV10-1 to TRBJ1-1; a possible D gene is TRBD1 (5 bases). Per the germline V gene, CDR1 is WNHNN and CDR2 is SYGVQD (reference sequence). The CDR3 runs 12 residues. The DNA of the CDR3 is TGCGCAGAGGGAGGGACGGGAACTGAAGCTTTCTTT. It encodes CAEGGTGTEAFF.

V and J are TRBV5-4 and TRBJ1-2; 9 bases map to TRBD1. The CDR3 consists of 14 residues. V shed 4 bases and J 11 bases; nucleotides not matched to a gene: 12. Per germline, CDR1 SGHNT and CDR2 YYREEE (reference sequence). CDR3 coding DNA: TGTGCCAGCAGCGCACAGGGGGCCCCTAATAGTTACACCTTC. It is translated as CASSAQGAPNSYTF.

This clone is a singleton in its sample. V gene TRBV2 combines with J gene TRBJ2-1; the match to TRBD2 covers 9 bases. The J segment lost 12 bases and the V segment lost 7 bases, leaving 10 bases of the junction unmatched. The length of the CDR3 is 13 residues. Germline V gives CDR1 SNHLY, CDR2 FYNNEI. The CDR3 spells CASMGIVSGGQFF. CDR3 coding DNA: TGTGCCAGCATGGGGATTGTTAGCGGGGGGCAGTTCTTC.

The chain joins TRBV9 to TRBJ2-7; D might be TRBD2 (5 bases). Per the germline V gene, CDR1 is SGDLS and CDR2 is YYNGEE. The length of the CDR3 is 14 residues. V lost 4 bases and J lost 3, with 14 bases in between. CDR3 loop: CASSQAVVGYEQYF. Written as DNA, the CDR3 is TGTGCCAGCAGCCAAGCGGTAGTAGGCTACGAGCAGTACTTC.

V and J are TRBV11-2 and TRBJ2-2; D is uncertain. CDR1 is SGHAT, CDR2 FQNNGV, per germline. V was pared by 2 bases and J by 6 bases, with 7 bases between. The CDR3 has 13 amino acids. DNA of the CDR3: TGTGCCAGCAGCTTAAGTCTCGCCGGGGAGCTGTTTTTT. Protein: CASSLSLAGELFF. Full variable domain (outside the CDR3, taken from reference TRBV11-2 and TRBJ2-2): EAGVAQSPRYKIIEKRQSVAFWCNPISGHATLYWYQQILGQGPKLLIQFQNNGVVDDSQLPKDRFSAERLKGVDSTLKIQPAKLEDSAVYLCASSLSLAGELFFGEGSRLTVL.

V gene TRBV5-6 combines with J gene TRBJ2-4, with unresolved D. V lost 4 bases, J lost 6 bases, and 14 bases lay in between. Germline CDR1 is SGHDT and CDR2 is YYEEEE. The CDR3 has 14 amino acids. CDR3 sequence: CASSPPRMGNIQYF. DNA of the CDR3: TGTGCCAGCAGCCCCCCTAGGATGGGAAACATTCAGTACTTC.

The rearrangement joins TRBV7-2 to TRBJ2-7; TRBD2 agrees at 9 bases. The V segment lost 6 bases and the J segment 5 bases; nucleotides outside the gene matches: 11. The germline V gene encodes CDR1 SGHTA and CDR2 FQGNSA. This CDR3 comprises 15 residues. DNA of the CDR3: TGTGCCAGCAGTCTTAGCGGGAGTGGTGTGGACGAGCAGTACTTC. Translating it yields CASSLSGSGVDEQYF. Filled out from reference TRBV7-2 and TRBJ2-7, the complete variable domain reads GAGVSQSPSNKVTEKGKDVELRCDPISGHTALYWYRQSLGQGLEFLIYFQGNSAPDKSGLPSDRFSAERTGGSVSTLTIQRTQQEDSAVYLCASSLSGSGVDEQYFGPGTRLTVT.

The chain has TRBV6-1 and TRBJ2-1; TRBD2 matches at 7 bases. There are 15 residues in the CDR3. Germline CDR1 MNHNS, CDR2 SASEGT. J was trimmed by 3 bases and V by 4 bases; bases with no gene match: 6. CDR3 sequence: CASSVPGLNYNEQFF. In DNA form, the CDR3 reads TGTGCCAGCAGTGTGCCGGGACTAAACTACAATGAGCAGTTCTTC.

The V and J genes are TRBV7-3 and TRBJ2-3; D is ambiguous. This CDR3 comprises 12 residues. Germline CDR1 and CDR2: SGHTA and FQGTGA. Between the trimmed V and J ends, which lost 5 bases and 3 bases, there was a span of 6 bases. The CDR3 sequence: CASSTRTDTQYF. CDR3 sequence (DNA): TGTGCCAGCAGCACCAGGACAGATACGCAGTATTTT.

As regards this clone: This same CDR3 is encoded by further DNA sequences in the sample. The CDR3 nucleotides read TGTGCCTGGTCCGGGACAGGGCGAGAGACCCAGTACTTC. Its translation: CAWSGTGRETQYF. The J gene is TRBJ2-5, the V gene TRBV30; TRBD1 agrees at 9 bases. CDR1 is GTSNPN and CDR2 is SVGIG in the germline V gene (reference sequence). Losses at the gene ends were 5 bases for V and 4 bases for J; bases not matched to a gene: 5. The CDR3 totals 13 residues.

This clone appeared a single time. The chain employs TRBV6-1 and TRBJ2-2; 9 bases agree with TRBD1. Looked up from germline, CDR1 is MNHNS and CDR2 is SASEGT. V gave up 1 base and J gave up 5 bases; unmatched junction bases: 5. CDR3 length: 16 amino acids. The DNA for the CDR3 is TGTGCCAGCAGTGAAGGGGACAGGGTCTATACCGGGGAGCTGTTTTTT. Translated, it gives CASSEGDRVYTGELFF.

This clone was detected once. The gene calls are TRBV2 and TRBJ2-7, with D perhaps TRBD1 (6 bases). The CDR3 consists of 13 residues. Trimming shortened V by 7 bases and J by 2 bases, and 12 bases separated the two germline ends. Germline loops: CDR1 SNHLY, CDR2 FYNNEI. The CDR3, as DNA: TGTGCCAGCAACGGGGACACCGCCTACGAGCAGTACTTC. It yields the protein CASNGDTAYEQYF.

The V gene is TRBV4-2, the J gene TRBJ2-3; the match to TRBD2 covers 12 bases. The V gene end was trimmed by 2 bases and the J gene end by 4 bases; junction bases not matched to a gene: 4. Germline loops: CDR1 LGHNA, CDR2 YNFKEQ. The CDR3 covers 16 residues. The CDR3 nucleotides read TGTGCCAGCAGCCAACCTAGCGGGGGGGCTCCAGATACGCAGTATTTT. Translation gives CASSQPSGGAPDTQYF.